The T cell receptor (beta chain) under discussion was sequenced for a study of cytomegalovirus exposure and HLA in healthy donors. General study points: Presence/absence analyses assumed roughly uniform sequencing depth across donors. Later work found that TCR association rates differed between HLA loci; DRB1 had the most and HLA-C the fewest.

CDR3 length equals 18 residues. CDR1 SQVTM and CDR2 ANQGSEA come from the germline V gene. The junction had 17 bases not matched to a gene; V was cut back by 6 bases and J by 5 bases. The study ran its PCR with 60 Vbeta and 13 Jbeta primers. Original data processing: Later reanalysis found 60 million to 90 million unique TCR beta chains, approximately 11 million of them shared. Generated by immunoSEQ multiplex PCR, the TCRdb table keeps only in-frame clones and is missing some. V, J and clone size were drawn from that table, and D and trimming were deduced from the DNA. This sample has around 200,000 clones; about 80% occur once, and the top ten carry 3.7%. Details on this clone: Its antigen is unidentified.

The material sequenced was PBMCs. This TCR was recovered from a woman aged 55 to 70 in good health and CMV-seropositive. The gene calls are TRBV29-1 and TRBJ2-1; 12 bases are shared with TRBD2. In DNA, the CDR3 is TGCAGCGTGGAGGGCCGGACTAGCGGGACGTTGTGGAACAATGAGCAGTTCTTC. This translates into CSVEGRTSGTLWNNEQFF.